This T cell receptor (beta chain) comes out of a study of blood T cell repertoires in COVID-19. Across the whole study: Samples came from the United States, Italy and Spain, spanning acute and convalescent COVID-19. Sources were T cells, B-cell-depleted T cells, or PBMCs; the material itself was cDNA or gDNA.

On this clone itself: At one boundary the junction diverges from the germline segment, which might be a read error.

Original analysis: Amplifying reference gene primers gave estimates of nucleated cell counts. TCRdb's copy holds only in-frame clones and misses some; the assay was immunoSEQ multiplex PCR. The V and J calls and clone size were taken over from that table, and D and trimming were inferred from the DNA. The table records 85,000 to 90,000 clones, about 83% of them present only once. Germline-derived CDR1 and CDR2 are SGHTA and FQGNSA. The length of the CDR3 is 14 residues. The rearrangement uses TRBV7-2 and TRBJ2-7; 9 nucleotides match TRBD2. This clonotype was sampled from a human donor in a cohort sampled during active COVID-19. Sequenced sample: peripheral blood. Written as DNA, the CDR3 is TGTGCCAGCAGCGTAGCGGGGGCCTCCTACGAGCAGTACTTC. Translated, it gives CASSVAGASYEQYF.